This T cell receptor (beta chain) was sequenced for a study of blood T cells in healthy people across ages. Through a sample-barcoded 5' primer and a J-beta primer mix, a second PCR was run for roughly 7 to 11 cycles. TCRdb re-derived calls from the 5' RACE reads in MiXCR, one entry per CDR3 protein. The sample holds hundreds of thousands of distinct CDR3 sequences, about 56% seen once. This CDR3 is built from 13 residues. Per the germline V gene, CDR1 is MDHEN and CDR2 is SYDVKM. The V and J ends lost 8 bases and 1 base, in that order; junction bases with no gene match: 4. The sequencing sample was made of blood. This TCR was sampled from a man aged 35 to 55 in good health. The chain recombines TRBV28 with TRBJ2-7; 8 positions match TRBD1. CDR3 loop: CASRDRNSYEQYF. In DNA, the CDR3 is TGTGCCAGCCGGGACAGGAATTCCTACGAGCAGTACTTC. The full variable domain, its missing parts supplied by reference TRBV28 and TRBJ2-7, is DVKVTQSSRYLVKRTGEKVFLECVQDMDHENMFWYRQDPGLGLRLIYFSYDVKMKEKGDIPEGYSVSREKKERFSLILESASTNQTSMYLCASRDRNSYEQYFGPGTRLTVT.